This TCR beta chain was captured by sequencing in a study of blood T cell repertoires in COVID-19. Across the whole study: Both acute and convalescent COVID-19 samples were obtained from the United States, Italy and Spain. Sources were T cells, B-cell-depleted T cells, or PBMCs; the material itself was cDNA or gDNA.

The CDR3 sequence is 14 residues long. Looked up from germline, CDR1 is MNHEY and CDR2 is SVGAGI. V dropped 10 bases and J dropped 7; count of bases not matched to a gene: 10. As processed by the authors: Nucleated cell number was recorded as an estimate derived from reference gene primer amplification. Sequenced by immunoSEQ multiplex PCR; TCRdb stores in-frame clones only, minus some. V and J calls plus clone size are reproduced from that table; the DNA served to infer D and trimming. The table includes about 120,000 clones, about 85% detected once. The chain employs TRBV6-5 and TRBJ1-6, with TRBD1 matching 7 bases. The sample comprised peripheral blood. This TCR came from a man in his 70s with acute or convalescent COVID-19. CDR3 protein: CATLDRVNNSPLHF. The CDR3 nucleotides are TGTGCCACCCTCGACAGGGTAAACAATTCACCCCTCCACTTT.